The 8 T cell receptor beta chains listed next were all sequenced from one sample in a study of blood T cell repertoires in COVID-19. Assay: immunoSEQ multiplex PCR; the TCRdb copy retains only in-frame clones and omits some. The sample lists about 170,000 clones, just under 85% seen once, with roughly 7.5% in the top ten. Sequenced: peripheral blood. The receptor set was obtained from a man in his forties who had recovered from COVID-19.

The CDR3 coding sequence is TGTGCCAGCAGTTACTTGGGGAGAACGATGAACACTGAAGCTTTCTTT. This codes for CASSYLGRTMNTEAFF. V is TRBV6-5 and J is TRBJ1-1, with D hard to call. CDR1 is MNHEY and CDR2 is SVGAGI in the germline V gene. Trimming removed 1 base at V and 0 bases at J, with 12 bases between. The CDR3 spans 16 residues.

The rearrangement joins TRBV6-5 to TRBJ2-3, with TRBD2 matching over 7 bases. Germline-derived CDR1 and CDR2 are MNHEY and SVGAGI. V lost 0 bases, J lost 2 bases, and 2 bases stayed unmatched. This CDR3 region has 15 residues. The CDR3, as DNA: TGTGCCAGCAGTTACTCCGGGACTACCACAGATACGCAGTATTTT. It specifies CASSYSGTTTDTQYF.

J is TRBJ1-2 and V is TRBV5-1; TRBD1 might be the D (6 bases). The CDR3 loop spans 12 amino acids. Trimming removed 4 bases at V and 6 bases at J, with 10 bases between. Germline CDR1 is SGHRS and CDR2 is YFSETQ. The chain's CDR3 is CASSEAGDGYTF. In nucleotides, the CDR3 is TGCGCCAGCAGCGAGGCAGGGGATGGCTACACCTTC. Full variable domain (missing parts from reference TRBV5-1 and TRBJ1-2): KAGVTQTPRYLIKTRGQQVTLSCSPISGHRSVSWYQQTPGQGLQFLFEYFSETQRNKGNFPGRFSGRQFSNSRSEMNVSTLELGDSALYLCASSEAGDGYTFGSGTRLTVV.

This chain connects TRBV9 to TRBJ1-3; D unresolved. This CDR3 has 16 residues. The V end lost 3 bases, the J end lost 0 bases, and 13 bases lay between the germline ends. Per the germline V gene, CDR1 is SGDLS and CDR2 is YYNGEE. CDR3 DNA: TGTGCCAGCAGCGCGTACGACGGGAGCTCTGGAAACACCATATATTTT. Protein product: CASSAYDGSSGNTIYF.

The chain combines TRBV5-4 with TRBJ2-4; D is perhaps TRBD1 (6 bases). CDR1 and CDR2 from the germline V gene are SGHNT and YYREEE (reference sequence). This CDR3 has 15 amino acids. The V end was cut by 0 bases, the J end by 0 bases, with 7 bases between. CDR3 in DNA: TGTGCCAGCAGCTTGGGGGGGCTAGCCAAAAACATTCAGTACTTC. Protein: CASSLGGLAKNIQYF. The variable domain in full, completed from reference TRBV5-4 and TRBJ2-4, reads ETGVTQSPTHLIKTRGQQVTLRCSSQSGHNTVSWYQQALGQGPQFIFQYYREEENGRGNFPPRFSGLQFPNYSSELNVNALELDDSALYLCASSLGGLAKNIQYFGAGTRLSVL.

The chain has TRBV19 and TRBJ2-2; TRBD1 agrees at 7 bases. The CDR3 is 15 amino acids. The V gene end was trimmed by 5 bases and the J gene end by 1 base; junction bases not matched to a gene: 4. Germline loops: CDR1 LNHDA, CDR2 SQIVND (reference sequence). The CDR3, as DNA: TGTGCCAGTAGTTTGACAGGGTTGAACACCGGGGAGCTGTTTTTT. Translating it yields CASSLTGLNTGELFF.

V gene TRBV20-1 combines with J gene TRBJ2-1; possibly TRBD1 for D (5 bases). Germline-derived CDR1 and CDR2 are DFQATT and SNEGSKA (reference sequence). The V end lost 4 bases, the J end lost 9 bases, and 10 bases lay between the germline ends. The CDR3 has 11 residues. The CDR3 nucleotides are TGCAGTGCTACGCCCGACAGTGAGCAGTTCTTC. As protein: CSATPDSEQFF.

The chain is built from TRBV13 and TRBJ2-5, with 9 nucleotides matching TRBD2. Germline V gives CDR1 PRHDT, CDR2 FYEKMQ (reference sequence). V lost 5 bases and J lost 4; bases outside the gene matches: 5. CDR3 size: 14 residues. The CDR3 bases are TGTGCCAGCAGCCCCGGTAGCGGGAGAGAGACCCAGTACTTC. This codes for CASSPGSGRETQYF.